A selection of T cell receptor beta chains follows, all from one sample in a study of T cells in Graves' hyperthyroidism and ophthalmopathy. TCRdb re-called the multiplex PCR reads through MiXCR, storing one row per CDR3 protein. The sample contains a few hundred thousand distinct CDR3 sequences, around 42% of which appear only once. Input material: peripheral blood or thyroid tissue (not recorded which). These receptors came from a woman aged 18-29 years with Graves' hyperthyroidism. CDR3s include the opening cysteine and the closing phenylalanine or tryptophan. Fields, in order: V gene, clone size, D gene, CDR3 length, J gene, CDR3 DNA, CDR3 protein. The D gene is left open where the match is weak. Not every row has a clone size; where given, it reads once, few, many or a size class.

TRBV7-9	many	TRBD2	17	TRBJ2-6	TGTGCCAGCAGTATAGCGGGAGGACTCTCTGGGGCCAACGTCCTGACTTTC	CASSIAGGLSGANVLTF
TRBV11-3	many	-	12	TRBJ2-7	TGTGCCAGCAGCGAGGGATGGTACGAGCAGTACTTC	CASSEGWYEQYF
TRBV4-1	many	TRBD2	16	TRBJ2-7	TGCGCCAGCAGCCAAGTCCCCGCTAGCGGTTCCTACGAGCAGTACTTC	CASSQVPASGSYEQYF
TRBV5-1	-	-	12	TRBJ1-2	TGCGCCAGCAGCTTGGAAGGGAGCCAGTACACCTTC	CASSLEGSQYTF
TRBV7-2	once	-	15	TRBJ2-1	TGTGCCAGCAGCACTACAGGGTCGTACTACAATGAGCAGTTCTTC	CASSTTGSYYNEQFF
TRBV20-1	-	TRBD2	14	TRBJ2-7	TGCAGTGCTAGGGGGACTAGCGGGAGTGGCGAGCAGTACTTC	CSARGTSGSGEQYF
TRBV7-9	-	TRBD1	13	TRBJ1-2	TGTGCCAGCACACCGACAGGGGGCTATGGCTACACCTTC	CASTPTGGYGYTF
TRBV7-9	many	TRBD2	15	TRBJ2-7	TGTGCCAGCAGCTCCCAGCGGGGGGATACCTACGAGCAGTACTTC	CASSSQRGDTYEQYF
TRBV20-1	-	-	17	TRBJ1-3	TGCAGTGCCAGCAGCTTGGCGTCCGACAGTGCTGGAAACACCATATATTTT	CSASSLASDSAGNTIYF
TRBV12-3/TRBV12-4	few	-	14	TRBJ2-5	TGTGCCAGCAGTTACTTAGTAGCTGGTGAGACCCAGTACTTC	CASSYLVAGETQYF
TRBV20-1	many	-	14	TRBJ1-4	TGCAGTGCCCTACCAGGGATGGCTAATGAAAAACTGTTTTTT	CSALPGMANEKLFF
TRBV20-1	-	-	15	TRBJ1-2	TGCAGTGCTCCGAGGTCCGGACCCGCTAACTATGGCTACACCTTC	CSAPRSGPANYGYTF
TRBV9	many	-	11	TRBJ2-7	TGTGCCAGCGCGCCTTATTACGAGCAGTACTTC	CASAPYYEQYF
TRBV12-3/TRBV12-4	many	-	14	TRBJ1-2	TGTGCCAGCAGTTTAGCGCGTAGGTCCGGCGGCTACACCTTC	CASSLARRSGGYTF
TRBV12-3/TRBV12-4	-	-	15	TRBJ2-7	TGTGCCAGCAGTGAATACAGGGTTAGCTCCTACGAGCAGTACTTC	CASSEYRVSSYEQYF
TRBV20-1	-	-	15	TRBJ1-1	TGCAGTGCTAGAGATTTTGGCAGGGTGAGCCCTGAAGCTTTCTTT	CSARDFGRVSPEAFF
TRBV20-1	many	-	13	TRBJ2-5	TGCAGTGCTTTACGACGTCCGAAAGAGACCCAGTACTTC	CSALRRPKETQYF
TRBV4-1	-	TRBD1	20	TRBJ2-5	TGCGCCAGCAGCCAAGTAGGGGAGACAGGGGTAGGAAGAAGTCAAGAGACCCAGTACTTC	CASSQVGETGVGRSQETQYF
TRBV14	many	-	13	TRBJ2-7	TGTGCCAGCGGGCCGGACGGGCCCTACGAGCAGTACTTC	CASGPDGPYEQYF
TRBV3-1	-	-	14	TRBJ2-7	TGTGCCAACAGCCGAGATGCCTTTTCCTACGAGCAGTACTTC	CANSRDAFSYEQYF
TRBV7-2	-	-	13	TRBJ1-5	TGTGCCAGCAGCCCTCTAATTAATCAGCCCCAGCATTTT	CASSPLINQPQHF
TRBV7-2	-	TRBD2	13	TRBJ2-7	TGTGCCAGCAGCTGGGCGGGAGACTACGAGCAGTACTTC	CASSWAGDYEQYF
TRBV5-1	many	-	14	TRBJ1-6	TGCGCCAGCAGCTTGGTAGGGGATAATTCACCCCTCCACTTT	CASSLVGDNSPLHF
TRBV2	few	-	14	TRBJ2-2	TGTGCCAGCAGTGGAACAGGTCCCACCGGGGAGCTGTTTTTT	CASSGTGPTGELFF
TRBV29-1	-	-	13	TRBJ2-7	TGCAGCGTCCTACTCAGGGACTCCTACGAGCAGTGCTTC	CSVLLRDSYEQCF
TRBV2	many	TRBD2	13	TRBJ2-1	TGTGCCAGCGAGGCGGGAGGTAGCAATGAGCAGTTCTTC	CASEAGGSNEQFF
TRBV12-5	many	-	16	TRBJ2-7	TGTGCTAGTGGGAAAGGTGAGGGGTCCCGCTCCTACGAGCAGTACTTC	CASGKGEGSRSYEQYF
TRBV24-1	-	-	11	TRBJ2-7	TGTGCCACCGACGTTATCTCCGAGCAGTACTTC	CATDVISEQYF
TRBV29-1	once	-	11	TRBJ2-7	TGCAGTCTAGCCCAGGGTGGTGAGCAGTACTTC	CSLAQGGEQYF
TRBV4-1	many	-	16	TRBJ1-5	TGCGCCAGCAGCCAAGTAACAGGGAGTAAGGATCAGCCCCAGCATTTT	CASSQVTGSKDQPQHF
TRBV24-1	-	-	13	TRBJ2-7	TGTGCCGGAGGGTTAATAGGGTCCTACGAGCAGTACTTC	CAGGLIGSYEQYF
TRBV12-3/TRBV12-4	many	TRBD1	14	TRBJ1-2	TGTGCCAGCCTTCTCTTGACAGGGGGCAATGGCTACACCTTC	CASLLLTGGNGYTF
TRBV29-1	many	TRBD1	12	TRBJ1-1	TGCACTGGGGGACAGGTTGGGACTGAAGCTTTCTTT	CTGGQVGTEAFF
TRBV4-3	many	-	13	TRBJ2-7	TGCGCCAGCAGCCAAGCCGTCTTCTACGAGCAGTACTTC	CASSQAVFYEQYF
TRBV7-9	-	TRBD1	15	TRBJ1-5	TGTGCCTGGAGTGCGGACAGGGTCCACCATCAGCCCCAGCATTTT	CAWSADRVHHQPQHF
TRBV13	many	TRBD1	14	TRBJ1-1	TGTGCCAGCAGCTTGGACAGGGGGGGCACTGAAGCTTTCTTT	CASSLDRGGTEAFF
TRBV5-5	many	-	16	TRBJ1-1	TGTGCCAGCAGCCCGACCGGAAGGGGGTGGAACACTGAAGCTTTCTTT	CASSPTGRGWNTEAFF